Sequencing of this T cell receptor beta chain was carried out in a study of cytomegalovirus exposure and HLA in healthy donors. CDR1 and CDR2 (germline): MNHEY, SMNVEV (reference sequence). V was clipped by 5 bases and J by 6 bases; unmatched bases: 13. The CDR3 runs to 16 residues. Study-wide results and caveats: Per a later analysis, approximately 16,000 TCR beta sequences showed association with HLA alleles at 0.05 false discovery rate. Immune exposure information available was restricted to CMV serostatus. Later, an analysis showed that TCR beta chains associated with HLA were more clonally expanded than others that were equally common. Previously analyzed data showed that most TCR beta V segments were productive at a frequency of about 90% or about 30%.

PCR employed 60 Vbeta and 13 Jbeta primers. TCRdb's copy holds only in-frame clones and misses some; the assay was immunoSEQ multiplex PCR. The sample includes about 82,000 clones, about 74% of them seen just once. Regarding this clone: Antigen specificity is unknown.

The sample consisted of PBMCs. This clonotype was obtained from a woman aged 45-60 years in good health and CMV-seropositive. The chain carries TRBV27 and TRBJ1-5; 7 nucleotides align to TRBD1. The CDR3 here is CASSQRQGVAGQPQHF. The CDR3 DNA sequence: TGTGCCAGCAGTCAAAGACAGGGAGTGGCGGGTCAGCCCCAGCATTTT.